Listed below are T cell receptor beta chains from one sample, sequenced in a study of blood T cell repertoires in COVID-19. This table comes from immunoSEQ multiplex PCR, and its TCRdb copy is limited to in-frame clones, with some not included. The data hold under 450,000 clones, with around nine tenths observed a single time. Sequenced input: peripheral blood. The receptors derive from a woman aged 40 to 50 with COVID-19, enrolled during active disease. Each CDR3 is given with its conserved first and last residue. D genes are given only for firm matches. Only some rows state a clone size, as once, few, many or a class for expanded clones.

j_call	v_call	d_call	clone_size	cdr3_aa	cdr3_nt
TRBJ1-2	TRBV11-1	TRBD1	.	CASSLGGQAFGYTF	TGTGCCAGCAGCTTAGGCGGACAGGCCTTTGGCTACACCTTC
TRBJ1-5	TRBV18	TRBD1	.	CASSPPGDSLGQPQHF	TGTGCCAGCTCACCACCCGGGGACAGCCTTGGGCAGCCCCAGCATTTT
TRBJ1-2	TRBV5-6	.	.	CASSFVVGYTF	TGTGCCAGCAGCTTCGTTGTTGGCTACACCTTC
TRBJ1-1	TRBV5-1	.	.	CASSSTGLNLNTEAFF	TGCGCCAGCAGCTCGACAGGCCTTAACCTAAACACTGAAGCTTTCTTT
TRBJ1-1	TRBV7-2	TRBD1	.	CASSWTGTGGTEAFF	TGTGCCAGCAGCTGGACCGGGACAGGGGGGACTGAAGCTTTCTTT
TRBJ1-2	TRBV25-1	.	few	CASSAYYGYTF	TGTGCCAGCAGTGCGTACTATGGCTACACCTTC
TRBJ2-2	TRBV7-7	.	few	CASSQQGHAGELFF	TGTGCTAGCAGCCAACAGGGCCATGCCGGGGAGCTGTTTTTT
TRBJ1-2	TRBV24-1	TRBD1	.	CATSDSFKGSGGGYTF	TGTGCCACCAGTGATTCCTTCAAGGGTTCAGGGGGCGGCTACACCTTC
TRBJ2-1	TRBV3-1/TRBV3-2	.	once	CASSQDFNEQFF	TGTGCCAGCAGCCAAGACTTCAATGAGCAGTTCTTC
TRBJ1-2	TRBV7-9	.	once	CASSQATPDGYTF	TGTGCCAGCAGCCAAGCGACTCCTGATGGCTACACCTTC
TRBJ1-3	TRBV4-3	.	.	CASSQELGSSGNTIYF	TGCGCCAGCAGCCAAGAATTAGGGAGCTCTGGAAACACCATATATTTT
TRBJ2-2	TRBV7-6	TRBD1	.	CASSSSRQGNTGELFF	TGTGCCAGCAGCTCTAGCCGACAGGGGAACACCGGGGAGCTGTTTTTT
TRBJ1-2	TRBV28	TRBD1	.	CASSLSQPSPGQGARRGENYGYTF	TGTGCCAGCAGTTTATCCCAACCGTCCCCGGGACAGGGGGCGCGGCGGGGTGAGAACTATGGCTACACCTTC
TRBJ1-2	TRBV5-1	TRBD1	few	CASSLGQGVYGYTF	TGCGCCAGCAGCTTGGGACAGGGTGTCTATGGCTACACCTTC
TRBJ1-5	TRBV7-2	.	once	CASSLSTFSNQPQHF	TGTGCCAGCAGCTTGAGTACCTTTAGCAATCAGCCCCAGCATTTT
TRBJ2-7	TRBV7-8	TRBD1	.	CASSPRDRVTGEQYF	TGTGCCAGCAGCCCCCGGGACAGGGTTACAGGGGAGCAGTACTTC
TRBJ1-1	TRBV3-1/TRBV3-2	.	.	CASSSPGKGTEAFF	TGTGCCAGCAGCTCCCCAGGGAAGGGCACTGAAGCTTTCTTT
TRBJ2-7	TRBV11-3	.	.	CASSLGAGAGHEQYF	TGTGCCAGCAGCTTAGGGGCAGGGGCGGGCCACGAGCAGTACTTC
TRBJ1-1	TRBV10-3	.	.	CAIGEGAPMNTEAFF	TGTGCCATCGGGGAAGGGGCCCCTATGAACACTGAAGCTTTCTTT
TRBJ1-1	TRBV5-4	.	.	CASSLGQVNTEAFF	TGTGCCAGCAGCCTCGGACAAGTGAACACTGAAGCTTTCTTT
TRBJ1-1	TRBV7-2	TRBD1	.	CASSIYRGPMNTEAFF	TGTGCCAGCAGCATATACAGGGGGCCTATGAACACTGAAGCTTTCTTT
TRBJ1-1	TRBV27	.	.	CASSFSVMNTEAFF	TGTGCCAGCAGTTTCTCAGTCATGAACACTGAAGCTTTCTTT
TRBJ1-1	TRBV28	TRBD1	.	CASIVGQGEAEAFF	TGTGCCAGCATTGTGGGACAGGGGGAAGCTGAAGCTTTCTTT
TRBJ2-7	TRBV27	TRBD2	.	CATSGLAGGLPYEQYF	TGTGCCACCTCCGGACTAGCGGGGGGTTTGCCCTACGAGCAGTACTTC
TRBJ2-1	TRBV2	TRBD2	.	CASSPGTSRNEQFF	TGTGCCAGCAGTCCCGGGACTAGCCGCAATGAGCAGTTCTTC
TRBJ1-1	TRBV19	.	.	CASRTGQNTEAFF	TGTGCCAGTAGGACAGGACAAAACACTGAAGCTTTCTTT
TRBJ2-7	TRBV5-5	.	.	CASRVGLGGLYEQYF	TGTGCCAGCAGGGTAGGTTTAGGGGGATTGTACGAGCAGTACTTC
TRBJ2-7	TRBV5-1	TRBD1	.	CASSLGQGDEQYF	TGCGCCAGCAGCCTGGGACAGGGCGACGAGCAGTACTTC
TRBJ2-5	TRBV28	.	once	CASRGPRVQETQYF	TGTGCCAGCAGGGGGCCTCGGGTCCAAGAGACCCAGTACTTC
TRBJ2-7	TRBV11-2	TRBD2	.	CASRRLAGVGYEQYF	TGTGCCAGCAGGCGACTAGCGGGAGTTGGGTACGAGCAGTACTTC
TRBJ2-1	TRBV7-6	.	.	CATTTAGTNRGYEQFF	TGTGCCACCACAACAGCGGGGACAAATAGAGGTTATGAGCAGTTCTTC